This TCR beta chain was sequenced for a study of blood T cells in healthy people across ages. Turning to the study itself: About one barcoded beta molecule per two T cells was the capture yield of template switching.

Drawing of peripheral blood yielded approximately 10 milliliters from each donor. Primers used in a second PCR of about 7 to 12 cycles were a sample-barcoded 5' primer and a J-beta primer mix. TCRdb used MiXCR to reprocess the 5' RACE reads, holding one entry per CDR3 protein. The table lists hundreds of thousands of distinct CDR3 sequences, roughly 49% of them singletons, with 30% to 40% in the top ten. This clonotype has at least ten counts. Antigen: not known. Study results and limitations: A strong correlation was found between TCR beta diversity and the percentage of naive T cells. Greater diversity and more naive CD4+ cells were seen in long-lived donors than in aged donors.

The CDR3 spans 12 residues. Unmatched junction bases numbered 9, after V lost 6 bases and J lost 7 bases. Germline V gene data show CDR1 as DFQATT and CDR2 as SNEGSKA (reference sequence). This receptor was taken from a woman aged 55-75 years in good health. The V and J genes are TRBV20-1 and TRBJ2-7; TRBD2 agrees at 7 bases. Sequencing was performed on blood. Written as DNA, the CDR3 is TGCAGTGCAAAGAGCGGGGTGAGGGAGCAGTACTTC. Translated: CSAKSGVREQYF.